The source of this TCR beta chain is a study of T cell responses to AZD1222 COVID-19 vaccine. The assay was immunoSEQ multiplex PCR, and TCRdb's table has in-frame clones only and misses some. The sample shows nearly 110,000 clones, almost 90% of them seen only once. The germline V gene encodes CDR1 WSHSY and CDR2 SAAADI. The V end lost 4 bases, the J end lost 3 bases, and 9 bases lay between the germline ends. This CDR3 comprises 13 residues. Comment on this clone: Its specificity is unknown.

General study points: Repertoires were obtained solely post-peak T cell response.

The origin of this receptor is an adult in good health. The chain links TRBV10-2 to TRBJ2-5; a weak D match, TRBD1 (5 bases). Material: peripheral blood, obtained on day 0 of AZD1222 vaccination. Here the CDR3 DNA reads TGCGCCAGCAGTGTAGGGGCCAAAGAGACCCAGTACTTC. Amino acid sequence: CASSVGAKETQYF.